These 3 T cell receptor beta chains were all obtained from the same sample, sequenced in a study of T cell responses to AZD1222 COVID-19 vaccine. Profiled with immunoSEQ multiplex PCR; TCRdb holds only in-frame clones, not every one. Counted here are around 140,000 clones, about nine tenths occurring once; the ten biggest clones make up approximately 2.1%. The sample was peripheral blood, taken 28 days after the second AZD1222 dose. All receptors come from an adult who received the AZD1222 COVID-19 vaccine.

The table lists this clone with a count of one. The chain has TRBV27 and TRBJ1-5, with D uncertain. The CDR3 spans 13 residues. Per germline, CDR1 MNHEY and CDR2 SMNVEV (reference sequence). V gave up 2 bases and J gave up 4 bases, with 6 bases separating them. CDR3 coding DNA: TGTGCCAGCAGTTTAGCCAGGAATCAGCCCCAGCATTTT. This codes for CASSLARNQPQHF.

This rearrangement joins TRBV19 to TRBJ2-2; no definite D call. The V gene's germline CDR1 is LNHDA and CDR2 SQIVND (reference sequence). Trimming left V 10 bases short and J 7 bases short, with 10 bases between. The CDR3 is 11 residues long. The CDR3 loop reads CATSHDGELFF. CDR3 nucleotides: TGTGCCACCTCACATGACGGGGAGCTGTTTTTT.

This clone has more than one count but fewer than ten. The chain is built from TRBV10-3 and TRBJ1-2; 7 bases map to TRBD1. Germline V gives CDR1 ENHRY, CDR2 SYGVKD. Trimming removed 6 bases from V and 4 bases from J; junction bases left unmatched: 5. The CDR3 runs to 13 residues. The CDR3 sequence: CAISDRETYGYTF. The CDR3 coding sequence is TGTGCCATCAGCGACAGGGAGACCTATGGCTACACCTTC.